These 14 T cell receptor beta chains share one sample of origin, sequenced in a study of siplizumab effects on memory and regulatory T cells. Coculturing at 37°C lasted about six days for the mixed lymphocyte reaction cells. Profiled with immunoSEQ multiplex PCR; TCRdb holds only in-frame clones, not every one. The sample holds about 14,000 clones, approximately 49% seen once. Their cognate antigens are unknown. Sequenced: CFSE-low (dividing) CD4+ T cells sorted from an allogeneic mixed lymphocyte reaction. The receptors stem from a human donor in good health; the cells came from an allogeneic mixed lymphocyte reaction.

This clone has just a few counts. This chain joins TRBV19 and TRBJ2-3; 7 bases are a match to TRBD2. V was clipped by 3 bases and J by 2 bases; unmatched bases: 14. This CDR3 spans 18 amino acids. Germline V CDR1 and CDR2: LNHDA, SQIVND (reference sequence). CDR3 region: CASSISGWASGNTDTQYF. The CDR3 DNA is TGTGCCAGTAGTATCTCTGGTTGGGCTAGCGGAAACACAGATACGCAGTATTTT.

This sequence joins TRBV6-1 and TRBJ1-4; D unresolved. V lost 1 base, J lost 5 bases, and 5 bases lay in between. This CDR3 contains 13 residues. Germline V lookup: CDR1 MNHNS, CDR2 SASEGT. CDR3 amino acids: CASSEGWNEKLFF. CDR3 coding DNA: TGTGCCAGCAGTGAAGGCTGGAATGAAAAACTGTTTTTT.

The chain joins TRBV9 to TRBJ2-3; no reliable D call. Germline-derived CDR1 and CDR2 are SGDLS and YYNGEE. The V end was cut by 0 bases, the J end by 3 bases, with 5 bases between. The CDR3 extends over 13 amino acids. CDR3 amino acids: CASSVVLTDTQYF. The CDR3 DNA sequence: TGTGCCAGCAGCGTAGTGCTAACAGATACGCAGTATTTT.

This clone was detected only a few times. The genes are TRBV13 and TRBJ1-6; 7 nucleotides align to TRBD1. Trimming at V came to 10 bases and at J to 8 bases, leaving 14 bases not matched to a gene. CDR3 size: 15 residues. Germline V gene sequence: CDR1 PRHDT, CDR2 FYEKMQ (reference sequence). CDR3 in amino acids: CATGSGTDVHSPLHF. CDR3 nucleotide sequence: TGTGCCACCGGATCCGGGACAGACGTCCATTCACCCCTCCACTTT.

V and J are TRBV4-1 and TRBJ1-1; D may be TRBD1 (6 bases). The CDR3 contains 14 residues. Trimming removed 2 bases at V and 5 bases at J, with 12 bases between. Germline-derived CDR1 and CDR2 are MGHRA and YSYEKL. CDR3 in DNA: TGCGCCAGCAGCCAATATACAGGGTATACTGAAGCTTTCTTT. It is translated as CASSQYTGYTEAFF.

This sequence joins TRBV6-1 and TRBJ2-3; TRBD2 matches 11 bases. The CDR3 is made up of 14 amino acids. In germline, CDR1 is MNHNS, CDR2 SASEGT. The V and J ends lost 10 bases and 5 bases, in that order; junction bases with no gene match: 8. This chain's CDR3 is CAIVSGGAKDTQYF. The CDR3 region has the DNA TGTGCCATCGTTAGCGGGGGGGCGAAAGATACGCAGTATTTT.

V gene TRBV6-6 combines with J gene TRBJ1-3; D remains ambiguous. The CDR3 covers 14 residues. V was cut by 4 bases and J by 4 bases, with 11 bases left in between. Germline V gives CDR1 MNHNY, CDR2 SVGAGI (reference sequence). The CDR3 sequence is CASSSDSEGNTIYF. Written as DNA, the CDR3 is TGTGCCAGCAGTTCGGATTCAGAGGGAAACACCATATATTTT.

In nucleotides, the CDR3 is TGTGCCAGCAGGAACGGACTGTCCTACAATGAGCAGTTCTTC. Amino acids: CASRNGLSYNEQFF. V usage is TRBV7-2 and J usage is TRBJ2-1, with D perhaps TRBD2 (5 bases). This CDR3 is built from 14 residues. V was pared by 6 bases and J by 1 base, with 10 bases between. In germline, CDR1 is SGHTA, CDR2 FQGNSA.

DNA for the CDR3: TGTGCCAGCAGCGAACCGGGACTAGCGGACAATGAGCAGTTCTTC. Protein: CASSEPGLADNEQFF. The chain couples TRBV7-9 to TRBJ2-1; 11 positions agree with TRBD2. Germline CDR1 and CDR2: SEHNR and FQNEAQ (reference sequence). This CDR3 spans 15 amino acids. With 5 bases clipped from V and 5 bases from J, the junction kept 5 bases outside the gene matches.

This clone was seen a few times. The V call is TRBV5-8, the J call TRBJ2-1; 9 bases map to TRBD2. Trimming cost V 4 bases and J 5 bases; bases outside gene matches: 7. From germline, CDR1 is SGHTS and CDR2 YDEGEE. CDR3 length: 15 amino acids. CDR3 in DNA: TGTGCCAGCAGCCGAGGGACTAGCAGCGACAATGAGCAGTTCTTC. It is translated as CASSRGTSSDNEQFF.

This clone occurred a few times. The chain carries TRBV2 and TRBJ1-1; no definite D call. CDR1 and CDR2 from the germline V gene are SNHLY and FYNNEI. The germline V and J ends were trimmed by 5 bases and 7 bases, with 14 bases remaining between them. The CDR3 is 13 amino acids. For the CDR3, the DNA is TGTGCCAGCAGTCAGGCGGGATTAGGTGAAGCTTTCTTT. This codes for CASSQAGLGEAFF.

The chain uses TRBV29-1 and TRBJ1-3, with D uncertain. The germline V gene has CDR1 SQVTM and CDR2 ANQGSEA. V was cut by 4 bases and J by 0 bases, with 7 bases left in between. The length of the CDR3 is 13 residues. This CDR3 is CSVGTGSGNTIYF. DNA for the CDR3: TGCAGCGTTGGAACGGGCTCTGGAAACACCATATATTTT.

Notes on this clone: One end of the junction is discordant with germline, which a read error may explain. The chain combines TRBV27 with TRBJ1-3; D gene ambiguous. The CDR3 contains 9 residues. Germline CDR1 is MNHEY and CDR2 is SMNVEV (reference sequence). The CDR3 spells CASSPIRVF. In DNA, the CDR3 is TGTGCCAGCAGTCCGATTCGAGTTTTT.

This rearrangement joins TRBV30 to TRBJ2-2; no clear D. The CDR3 has 14 residues. CDR1 GTSNPN and CDR2 SVGIG come from the germline V gene (reference sequence). V lost 0 bases, J lost 4 bases, and 9 bases lay in between. CDR3 residues: CAWSVFGITGELFF. The CDR3 DNA reads as TGTGCCTGGAGTGTCTTCGGTATCACCGGGGAGCTGTTTTTT.